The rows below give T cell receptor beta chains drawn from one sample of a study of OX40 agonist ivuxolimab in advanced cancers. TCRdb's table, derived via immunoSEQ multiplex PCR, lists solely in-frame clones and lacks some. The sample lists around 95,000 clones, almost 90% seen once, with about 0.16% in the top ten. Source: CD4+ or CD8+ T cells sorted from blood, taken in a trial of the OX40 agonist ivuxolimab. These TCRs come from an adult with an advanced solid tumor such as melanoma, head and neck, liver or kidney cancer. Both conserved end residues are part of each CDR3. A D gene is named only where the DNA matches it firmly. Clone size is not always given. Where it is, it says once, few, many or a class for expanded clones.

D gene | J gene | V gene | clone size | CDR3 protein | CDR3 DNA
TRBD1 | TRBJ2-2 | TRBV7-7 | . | CASSRQGGFGGELFF | TGTGCCAGCAGCCGACAGGGTGGATTTGGCGGGGAGCTGTTTTTT
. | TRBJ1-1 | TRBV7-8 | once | CASSPGVTEAFF | TGTGCCAGCAGCCCAGGGGTGACTGAAGCTTTCTTT
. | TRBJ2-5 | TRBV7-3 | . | CASSLAPQETQYF | TGTGCCAGCAGCCTGGCCCCACAAGAGACCCAGTACTTC
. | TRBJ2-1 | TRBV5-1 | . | CASTRTESSYNEQFF | TGCGCCAGCACCAGGACGGAGAGCTCCTACAATGAGCAGTTCTTC
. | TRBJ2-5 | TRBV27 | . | CASSLLGREETQYF | TGTGCCAGCAGTTTGCTGGGACGTGAGGAGACCCAGTACTTC
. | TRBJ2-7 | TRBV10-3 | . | CAIRSGSYEQYF | TGTGCCATCAGGAGCGGTTCCTACGAGCAGTACTTC
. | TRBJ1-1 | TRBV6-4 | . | CASSEQLNTEAFF | TGTGCCAGCAGTGAACAGCTGAACACTGAAGCTTTCTTT
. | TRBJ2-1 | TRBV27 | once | CASSFETGVSEQFF | TGTGCCAGCAGTTTTGAGACTGGTGTTAGCGAGCAGTTCTTC
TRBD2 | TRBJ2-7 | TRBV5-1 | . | CASSPTSGARYEQYF | TGCGCCAGCAGCCCCACTAGCGGGGCCCGCTACGAGCAGTACTTC
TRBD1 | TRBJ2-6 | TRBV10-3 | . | CAISESSGTGSSGANVLTF | TGTGCCATCAGTGAGTCCTCCGGGACAGGGAGCTCTGGGGCCAACGTCCTGACTTTC
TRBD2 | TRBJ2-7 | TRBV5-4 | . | CAGSWSAGAGYEQYF | TGTGCCGGCAGCTGGAGTGCGGGAGCAGGCTACGAGCAGTACTTC
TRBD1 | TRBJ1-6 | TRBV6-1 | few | CASRTDRVRSPLHF | TGTGCCAGCAGGACAGACAGGGTACGGTCACCCCTCCACTTT
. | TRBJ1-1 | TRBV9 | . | CASSVVDSEAFF | TGTGCCAGCAGCGTAGTTGACAGTGAAGCTTTCTTT
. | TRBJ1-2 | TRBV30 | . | CAWSVYRAHGYTF | TGTGCCTGGAGTGTCTACAGGGCCCATGGCTACACCTTC
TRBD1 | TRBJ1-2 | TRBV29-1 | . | CSVFQGGNYGYTF | TGCAGCGTTTTCCAGGGGGGGAACTATGGCTACACCTTC
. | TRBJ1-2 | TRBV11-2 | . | CASSLSGSGGYTF | TGTGCCAGCAGCTTAAGCGGTTCGGGAGGCTACACCTTC
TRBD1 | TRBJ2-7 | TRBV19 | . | CASSRDRDDEQYF | TGTGCCAGTAGCCGGGACAGGGACGACGAGCAGTACTTC
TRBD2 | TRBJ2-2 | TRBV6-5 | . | CASSYRATSGRGELFF | TGTGCCAGCAGTTACCGGGCTACTAGCGGGAGGGGGGAGCTGTTTTTT
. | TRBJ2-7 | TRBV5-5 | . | CASSFEQNYYEQYF | TGTGCCAGCAGCTTCGAACAGAACTACTACGAGCAGTACTTC
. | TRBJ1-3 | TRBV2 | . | CASSSRSGNTIYF | TGTGCCAGCAGTAGTCGCTCTGGAAACACCATATATTTT
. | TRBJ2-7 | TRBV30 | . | CAWSVQRVYEQYF | TGTGCCTGGAGTGTACAAAGGGTTTACGAGCAGTACTTC
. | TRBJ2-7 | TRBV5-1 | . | CASSNGGSSYEQYF | TGCGCCAGCAGCAACGGAGGGAGCTCCTACGAGCAGTACTTC
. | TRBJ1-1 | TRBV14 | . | CASSQAARGNYMNTEAFF | TGTGCCAGCAGCCAAGCGGCCAGGGGTAATTACATGAACACTGAAGCTTTCTTT
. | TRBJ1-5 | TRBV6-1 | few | CAAGVGQPQHF | TGTGCCGCAGGGGTCGGACAGCCCCAGCATTTT
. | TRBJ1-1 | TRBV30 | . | CAWSMWGSLNTEAFF | TGTGCCTGGAGTATGTGGGGGTCCCTGAACACTGAAGCTTTCTTT
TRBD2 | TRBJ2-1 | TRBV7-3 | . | CASSLTSGRINEQFF | TGTGCCAGCAGCTTAACTAGCGGGAGAATAAATGAGCAGTTCTTC
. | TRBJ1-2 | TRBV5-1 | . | CASSLFRGLDYGYTF | TGCGCCAGCAGCTTGTTTCGGGGGCTCGACTATGGCTACACCTTC
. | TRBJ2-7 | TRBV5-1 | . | CASSLVGTTYEQYF | TGCGCCAGCAGCTTGGTTGGGACGACCTACGAGCAGTACTTC
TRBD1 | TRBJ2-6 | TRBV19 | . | CASTPLGTGGVGANVLTF | TGTGCCAGTACCCCACTAGGGACAGGGGGCGTTGGGGCCAACGTCCTGACTTTC
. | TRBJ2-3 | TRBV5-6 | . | CASSLSGWADTQYF | TGTGCCAGCAGCTTGTCGGGGTGGGCAGATACGCAGTATTTT
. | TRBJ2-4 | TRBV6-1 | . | CASTGGAVPKGNQYF | TGTGCCAGCACCGGGGGCGCCGTCCCAAAAGGGAATCAGTACTTC
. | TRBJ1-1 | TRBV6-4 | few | CASPPGAITEAFF | TGTGCCAGCCCGCCGGGGGCGATCACTGAAGCTTTCTTT
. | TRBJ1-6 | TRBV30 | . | CAWKLGLFPSPLHF | TGTGCCTGGAAACTGGGCCTATTCCCTTCACCCCTCCACTTT
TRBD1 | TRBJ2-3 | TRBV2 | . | CASSGGRQGATDTQYF | TGTGCCAGCAGTGGGGGGAGACAGGGGGCCACAGATACGCAGTATTTT
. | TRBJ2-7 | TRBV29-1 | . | CSVGRLPSYEQYF | TGCAGCGTGGGGAGGCTACCCTCTTACGAGCAGTACTTC
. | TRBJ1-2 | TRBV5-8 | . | CASSRGLTGTFYGYTF | TGTGCCAGCAGCCGAGGTTTGACGGGAACCTTCTATGGCTACACCTTC
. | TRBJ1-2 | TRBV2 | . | CASSEGWGGGYTF | TGTGCCAGCAGTGAAGGTTGGGGGGGCGGCTACACCTTC
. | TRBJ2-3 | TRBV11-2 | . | CASSYVSTDTQYF | TGTGCCAGCAGCTACGTAAGCACAGATACGCAGTATTTT
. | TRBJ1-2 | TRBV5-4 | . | CASSLAGGNYGYTF | TGTGCCAGCAGCTTGGCCGGGGGGAACTATGGCTACACCTTC
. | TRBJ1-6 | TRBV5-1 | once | CASSQFEGDSPLHF | TGCGCCAGCAGCCAATTCGAGGGAGACTCACCCCTCCACTTT
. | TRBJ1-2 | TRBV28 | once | CASTFMGGGYGYTF | TGTGCCAGCACCTTCATGGGCGGGGGGTATGGCTACACCTTC
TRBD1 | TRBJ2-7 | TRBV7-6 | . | CASSLAGQGAYEQYF | TGTGCCAGCAGCTTAGCGGGACAGGGGGCTTACGAGCAGTACTTC
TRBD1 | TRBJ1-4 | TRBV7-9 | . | CASSATGVEGEKLFF | TGTGCCAGCAGCGCCACAGGGGTAGAAGGAGAAAAACTGTTTTTT
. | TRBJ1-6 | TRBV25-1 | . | CASSESRANSPLHF | TGTGCCAGCAGTGAGTCCAGGGCAAATTCACCCCTCCACTTT
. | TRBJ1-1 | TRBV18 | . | CASSPDVGEAFF | TGTGCCAGCTCACCAGATGTAGGTGAAGCTTTCTTT
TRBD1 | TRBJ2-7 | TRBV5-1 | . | CASSSTGTGTREQYF | TGCGCCAGCAGCTCGACCGGGACAGGGACACGGGAGCAGTACTTC
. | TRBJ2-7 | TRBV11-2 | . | CASSSVGGTYEQYF | TGTGCCAGCAGCTCCGTCGGGGGAACCTACGAGCAGTACTTC
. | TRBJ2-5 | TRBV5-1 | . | CASKGGTAAQETQYF | TGCGCCAGCAAAGGGGGGACAGCCGCCCAAGAGACCCAGTACTTC
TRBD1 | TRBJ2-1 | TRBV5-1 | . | CASSLTTGTGLNEQFF | TGCGCCAGCAGCTTGACTACCGGGACAGGTCTCAATGAGCAGTTCTTC
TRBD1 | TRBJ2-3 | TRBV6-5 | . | CASSRGRMSGDTQYF | TGTGCCAGCAGCAGGGGGCGAATGAGTGGAGATACGCAGTATTTT
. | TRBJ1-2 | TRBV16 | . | CASSQSTASSVYGYTF | TGTGCCAGCAGCCAATCGACAGCCTCCTCGGTCTATGGCTACACCTTC
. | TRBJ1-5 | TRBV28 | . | CASTNWDVNQPQHF | TGTGCCAGCACCAACTGGGACGTCAATCAGCCCCAGCATTTT
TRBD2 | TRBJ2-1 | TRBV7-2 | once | CASSLGLAGGENEQFF | TGTGCCAGCAGCTTAGGACTAGCGGGAGGGGAAAATGAGCAGTTCTTC
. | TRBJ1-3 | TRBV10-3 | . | CAISGGGPSGNTIYF | TGTGCCATCAGTGGGGGGGGCCCCTCTGGAAACACCATATATTTT
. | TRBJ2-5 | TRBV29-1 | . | CSVEDLQPQYF | TGCAGCGTTGAAGATCTCCAGCCGCAGTACTTC
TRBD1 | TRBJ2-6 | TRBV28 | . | CASRTGTGGSGANVLTF | TGTGCCAGCAGGACGGGGACAGGGGGTTCTGGGGCCAACGTCCTGACTTTC
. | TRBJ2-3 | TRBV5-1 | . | CASSLAYYTDTQYF | TGCGCCAGCAGCTTGGCCTATTACACAGATACGCAGTATTTT
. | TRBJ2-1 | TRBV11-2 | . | CASSNRRLAHPNEQFF | TGTGCCAGCTCGAACAGGCGGTTAGCCCACCCCAATGAGCAGTTCTTC
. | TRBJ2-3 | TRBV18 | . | CASSPLGGAGTDTQYF | TGTGCCAGCTCACCACTCGGGGGCGCTGGAACAGATACGCAGTATTTT